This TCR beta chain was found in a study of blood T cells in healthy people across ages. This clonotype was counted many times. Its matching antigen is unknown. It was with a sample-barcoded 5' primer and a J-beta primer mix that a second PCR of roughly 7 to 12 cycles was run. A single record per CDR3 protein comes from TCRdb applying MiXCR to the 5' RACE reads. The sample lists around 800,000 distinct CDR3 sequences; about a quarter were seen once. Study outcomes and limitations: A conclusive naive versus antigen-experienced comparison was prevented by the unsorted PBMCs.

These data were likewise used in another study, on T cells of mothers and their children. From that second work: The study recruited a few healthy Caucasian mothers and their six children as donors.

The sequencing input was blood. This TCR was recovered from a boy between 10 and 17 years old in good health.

CDR3 in amino acids: CASSYSNGGRETQYF. The CDR3 DNA reads as TGTGCCAGCAGTTACTCGAATGGAGGGAGGGAGACCCAGTACTTC. The genes are TRBV6-5 and TRBJ2-5; TRBD2 is a possible D gene (6 bases). This CDR3 spans 15 amino acids. CDR1 and CDR2 (germline): MNHEY, SVGAGI. The V end lost 0 bases, the J end lost 5 bases, and 13 bases lay between the germline ends.